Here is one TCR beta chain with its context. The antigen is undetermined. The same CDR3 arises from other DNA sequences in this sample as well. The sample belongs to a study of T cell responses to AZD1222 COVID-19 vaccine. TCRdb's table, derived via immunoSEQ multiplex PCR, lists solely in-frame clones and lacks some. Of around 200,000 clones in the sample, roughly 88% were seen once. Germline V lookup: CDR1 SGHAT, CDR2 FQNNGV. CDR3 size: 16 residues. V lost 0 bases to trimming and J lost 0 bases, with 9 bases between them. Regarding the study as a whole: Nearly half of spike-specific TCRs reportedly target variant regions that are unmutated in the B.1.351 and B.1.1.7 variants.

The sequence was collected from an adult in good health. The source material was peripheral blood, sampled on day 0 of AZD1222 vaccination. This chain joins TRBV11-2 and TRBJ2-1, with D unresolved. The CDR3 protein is CASSLDPVSSYNEQFF. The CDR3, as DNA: TGTGCCAGCAGCTTAGATCCGGTGAGCTCCTACAATGAGCAGTTCTTC.